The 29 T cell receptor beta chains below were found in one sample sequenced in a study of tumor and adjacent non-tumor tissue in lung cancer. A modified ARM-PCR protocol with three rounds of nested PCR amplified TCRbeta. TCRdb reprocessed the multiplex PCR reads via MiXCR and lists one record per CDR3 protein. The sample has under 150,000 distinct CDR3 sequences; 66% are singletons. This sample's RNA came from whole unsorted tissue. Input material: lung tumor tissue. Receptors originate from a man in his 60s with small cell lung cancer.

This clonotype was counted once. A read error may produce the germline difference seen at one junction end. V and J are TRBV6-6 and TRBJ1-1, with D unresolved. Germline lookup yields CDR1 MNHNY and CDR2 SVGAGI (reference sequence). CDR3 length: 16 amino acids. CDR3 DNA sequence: TGTACCAGCAGTTACGTCCCCGGACTTACGGTTTGTGAAGCTTTCTTT. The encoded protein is CTSSYVPGLTVCEAFF.

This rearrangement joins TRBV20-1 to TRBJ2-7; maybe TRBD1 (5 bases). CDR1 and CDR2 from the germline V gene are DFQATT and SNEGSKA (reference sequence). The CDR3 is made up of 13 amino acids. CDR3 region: CSAIGATFYDQYV. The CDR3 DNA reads TGCAGTGCTATAGGGGCGACGTTCTACGATCAGTACGTC.

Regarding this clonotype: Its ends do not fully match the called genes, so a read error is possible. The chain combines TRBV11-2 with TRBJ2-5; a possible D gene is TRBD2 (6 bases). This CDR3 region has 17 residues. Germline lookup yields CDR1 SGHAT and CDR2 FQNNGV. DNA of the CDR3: TGTGTCAGCAGCTCCGGGTTAGGAGGGGCGCGGGGAGAGACCCAGTACTTC. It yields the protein CVSSSGLGGARGETQYF.

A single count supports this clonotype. The CDR3 region is CPISTPDGFYEQYF. The CDR3 nucleotides read TGTCCCATCAGCACACCCGACGGTTTCTACGAGCAGTACTTC. The chain links TRBV11-3 to TRBJ2-7; D not resolved. The CDR3 loop spans 14 amino acids. CDR1 and CDR2 (germline): SGHNT, YENEEA.

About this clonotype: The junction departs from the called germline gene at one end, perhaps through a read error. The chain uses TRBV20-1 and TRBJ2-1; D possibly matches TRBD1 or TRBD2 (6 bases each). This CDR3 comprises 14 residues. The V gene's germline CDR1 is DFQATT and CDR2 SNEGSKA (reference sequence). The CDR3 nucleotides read TGCAGTGCCAATGAGGGGGAGGACTACAATGAGCAGCTCTTC. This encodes CSANEGEDYNEQLF.

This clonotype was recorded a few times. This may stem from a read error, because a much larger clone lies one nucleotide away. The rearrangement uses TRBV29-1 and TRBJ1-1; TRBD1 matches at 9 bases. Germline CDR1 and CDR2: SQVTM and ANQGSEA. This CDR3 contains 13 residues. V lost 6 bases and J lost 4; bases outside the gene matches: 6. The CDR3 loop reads CSVHRDRATEAFF. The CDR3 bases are TGCAGCGTACACCGGGACAGGGCCACTGAAGCTTTCTTT.

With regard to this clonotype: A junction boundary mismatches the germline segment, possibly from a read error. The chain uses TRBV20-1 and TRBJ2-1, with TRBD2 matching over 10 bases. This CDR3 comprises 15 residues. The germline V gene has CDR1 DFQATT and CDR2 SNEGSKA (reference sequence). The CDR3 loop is CSARDSSGSAAKQLF. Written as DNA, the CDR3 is TGCAGTGCTAGAGATTCTAGCGGGAGTGCCGCTAAGCAGCTCTTC.

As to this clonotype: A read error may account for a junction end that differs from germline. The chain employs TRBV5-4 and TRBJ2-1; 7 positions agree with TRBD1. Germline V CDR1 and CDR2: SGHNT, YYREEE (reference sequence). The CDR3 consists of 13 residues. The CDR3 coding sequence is TGTGCCAGCATACGGGACAGATCCAATGAGCAGTTATTT. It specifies CASIRDRSNEQLF.

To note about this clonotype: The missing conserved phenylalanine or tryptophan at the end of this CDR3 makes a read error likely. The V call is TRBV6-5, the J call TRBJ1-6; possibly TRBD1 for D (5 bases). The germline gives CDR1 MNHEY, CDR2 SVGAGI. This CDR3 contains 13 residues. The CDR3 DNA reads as TGTGGCAGCAGTGGCGCCAGGGATTCACCGCTCCACTTA. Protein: CGSSGARDSPLHL.

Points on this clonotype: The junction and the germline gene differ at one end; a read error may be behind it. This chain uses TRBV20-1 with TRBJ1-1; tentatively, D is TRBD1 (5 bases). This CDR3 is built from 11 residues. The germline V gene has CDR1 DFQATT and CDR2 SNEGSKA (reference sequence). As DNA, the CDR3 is TGCAGTGTTAGGGACTACACTGAAGCTCTCTTT. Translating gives CSVRDYTEALF.

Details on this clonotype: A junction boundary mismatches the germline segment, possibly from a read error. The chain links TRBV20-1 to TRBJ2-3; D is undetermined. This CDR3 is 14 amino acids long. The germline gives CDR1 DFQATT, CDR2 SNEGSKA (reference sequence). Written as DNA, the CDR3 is TGTAGTGCTACGCGAGTCGAGGTCACAGATACGAAGTATTTT. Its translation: CSATRVEVTDTKYF.

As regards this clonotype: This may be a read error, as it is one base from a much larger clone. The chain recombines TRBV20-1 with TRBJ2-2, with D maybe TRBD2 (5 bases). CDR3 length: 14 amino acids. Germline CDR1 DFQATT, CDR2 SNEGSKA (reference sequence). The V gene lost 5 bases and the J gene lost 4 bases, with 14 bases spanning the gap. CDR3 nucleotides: TGCAGTGCTTATAGCGTGAAGGGCACCGGGGAGCTGTTTTTT. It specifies CSAYSVKGTGELFF.

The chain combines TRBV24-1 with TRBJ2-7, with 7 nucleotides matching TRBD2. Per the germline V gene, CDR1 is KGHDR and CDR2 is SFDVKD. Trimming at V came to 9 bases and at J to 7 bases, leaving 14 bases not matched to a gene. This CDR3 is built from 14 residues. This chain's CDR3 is CATQIGGGQQEQYF. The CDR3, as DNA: TGTGCCACCCAAATCGGGGGAGGGCAGCAAGAGCAGTACTTC.

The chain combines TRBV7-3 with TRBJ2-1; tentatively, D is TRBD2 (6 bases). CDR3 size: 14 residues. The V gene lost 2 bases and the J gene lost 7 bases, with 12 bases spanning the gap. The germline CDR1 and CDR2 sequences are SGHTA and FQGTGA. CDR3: CASSLPGVVNEQFF. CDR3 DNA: TGTGCCAGCAGCTTACCGGGAGTAGTGAATGAGCAGTTCTTC.

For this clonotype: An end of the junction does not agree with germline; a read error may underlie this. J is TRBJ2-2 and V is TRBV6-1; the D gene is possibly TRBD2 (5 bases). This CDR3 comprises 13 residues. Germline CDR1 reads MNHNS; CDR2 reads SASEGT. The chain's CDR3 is CASVSHSSGELLF. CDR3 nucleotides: TGTGCCAGCGTGTCGCACTCCTCCGGGGAGCTGTTATTT.

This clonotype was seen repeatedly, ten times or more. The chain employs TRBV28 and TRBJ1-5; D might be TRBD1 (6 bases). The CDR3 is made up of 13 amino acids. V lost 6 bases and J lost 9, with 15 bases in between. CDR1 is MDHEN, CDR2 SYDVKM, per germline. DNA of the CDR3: TGTGCCAGCAGCCTCGACAGGTCCACGCCCCAGCATTTT. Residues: CASSLDRSTPQHF.

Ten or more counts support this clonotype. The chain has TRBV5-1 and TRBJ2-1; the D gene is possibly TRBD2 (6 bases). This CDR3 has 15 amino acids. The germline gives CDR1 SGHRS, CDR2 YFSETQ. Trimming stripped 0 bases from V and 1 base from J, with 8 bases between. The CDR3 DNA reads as TGCGCCAGCAGCTTGGGGGACTCATCCTACAATGAGCAGTTCTTC. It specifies CASSLGDSSYNEQFF.

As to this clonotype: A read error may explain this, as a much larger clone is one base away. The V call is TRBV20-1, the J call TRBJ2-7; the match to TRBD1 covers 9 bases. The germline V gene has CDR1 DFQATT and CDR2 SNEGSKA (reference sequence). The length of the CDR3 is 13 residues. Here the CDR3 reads CCAETGGGHEQYF. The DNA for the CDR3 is TGCTGTGCTGAGACAGGGGGAGGCCACGAGCAGTACTTC.

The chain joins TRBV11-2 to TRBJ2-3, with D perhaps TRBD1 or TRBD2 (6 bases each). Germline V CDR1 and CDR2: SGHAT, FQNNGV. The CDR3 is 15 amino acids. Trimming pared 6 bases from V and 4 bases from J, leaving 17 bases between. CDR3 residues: CASSYRGGCADTQYF. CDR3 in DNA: TGTGCCAGCAGTTATCGAGGGGGGTGTGCAGATACGCAGTATTTT.

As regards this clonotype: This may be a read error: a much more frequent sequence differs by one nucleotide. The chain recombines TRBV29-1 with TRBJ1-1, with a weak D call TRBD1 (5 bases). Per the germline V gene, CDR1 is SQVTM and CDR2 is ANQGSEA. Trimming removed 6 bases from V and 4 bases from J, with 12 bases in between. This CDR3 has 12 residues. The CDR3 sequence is CSVTGTRTEAFF. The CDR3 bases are TGCAGCGTGACGGGGACGCGCACTGAAGCTTTCTTT.

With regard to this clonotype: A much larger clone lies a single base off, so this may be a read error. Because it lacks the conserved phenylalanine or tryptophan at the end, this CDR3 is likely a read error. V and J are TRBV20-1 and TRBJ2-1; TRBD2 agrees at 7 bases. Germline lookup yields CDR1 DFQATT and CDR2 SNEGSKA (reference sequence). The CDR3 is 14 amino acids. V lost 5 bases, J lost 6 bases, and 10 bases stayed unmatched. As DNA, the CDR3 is TGCAGTGCTCGAAGCGGGACCCGGGGCAATGAGCAGTTCTTA. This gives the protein CSARSGTRGNEQFL.

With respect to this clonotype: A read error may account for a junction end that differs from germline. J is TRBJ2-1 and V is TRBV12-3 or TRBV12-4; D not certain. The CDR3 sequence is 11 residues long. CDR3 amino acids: CASNRYNEPFF. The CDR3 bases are TGTGCCAGCAATCGGTACAATGAGCCGTTCTTC.

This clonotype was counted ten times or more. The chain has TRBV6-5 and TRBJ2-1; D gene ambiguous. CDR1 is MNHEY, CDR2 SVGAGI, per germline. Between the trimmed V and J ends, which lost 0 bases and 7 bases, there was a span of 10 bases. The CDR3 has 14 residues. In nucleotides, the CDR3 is TGTGCCAGCAGTTACTCGGGTTTCAGGAATGAGCAGTTCTTC. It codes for CASSYSGFRNEQFF.

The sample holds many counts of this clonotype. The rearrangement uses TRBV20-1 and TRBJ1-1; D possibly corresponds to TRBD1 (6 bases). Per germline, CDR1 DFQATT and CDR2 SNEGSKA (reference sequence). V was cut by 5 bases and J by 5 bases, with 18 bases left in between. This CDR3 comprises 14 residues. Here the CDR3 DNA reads TGCAGTGCTCCGAGCGGGGGGCAGGGGACTGAAGCTTTCTTT. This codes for CSAPSGGQGTEAFF.

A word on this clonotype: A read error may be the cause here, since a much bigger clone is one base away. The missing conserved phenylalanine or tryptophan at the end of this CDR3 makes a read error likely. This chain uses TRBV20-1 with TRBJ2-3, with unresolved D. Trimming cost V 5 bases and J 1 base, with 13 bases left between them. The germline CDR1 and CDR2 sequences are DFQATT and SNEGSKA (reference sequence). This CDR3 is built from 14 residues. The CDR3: CSASTGSGTDTQYL. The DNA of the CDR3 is TGCAGTGCTTCGACCGGGTCCGGCACAGATACGCAGTATCTT.

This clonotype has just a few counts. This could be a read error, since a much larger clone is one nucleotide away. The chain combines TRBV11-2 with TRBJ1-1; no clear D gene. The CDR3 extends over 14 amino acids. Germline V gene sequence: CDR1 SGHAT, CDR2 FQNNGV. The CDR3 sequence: CTSSFAFRSTEAFF. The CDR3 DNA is TGTACCAGCAGCTTCGCCTTCCGGAGCACTGAAGCTTTCTTT.

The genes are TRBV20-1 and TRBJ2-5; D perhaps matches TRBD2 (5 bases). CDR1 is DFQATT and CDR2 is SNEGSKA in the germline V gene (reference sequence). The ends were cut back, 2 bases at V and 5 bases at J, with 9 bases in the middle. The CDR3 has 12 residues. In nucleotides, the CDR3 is TGCAGTGCTAGAAGTGGGGAGGAGACCCAGTACTTC. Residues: CSARSGEETQYF.

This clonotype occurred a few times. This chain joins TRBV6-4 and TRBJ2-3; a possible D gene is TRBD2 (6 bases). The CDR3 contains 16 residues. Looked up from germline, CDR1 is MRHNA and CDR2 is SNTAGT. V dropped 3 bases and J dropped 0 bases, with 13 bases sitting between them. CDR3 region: CASSEGPAGSTDTQYF. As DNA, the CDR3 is TGTGCCAGCAGTGAAGGACCAGCGGGCAGCACAGATACGCAGTATTTT.

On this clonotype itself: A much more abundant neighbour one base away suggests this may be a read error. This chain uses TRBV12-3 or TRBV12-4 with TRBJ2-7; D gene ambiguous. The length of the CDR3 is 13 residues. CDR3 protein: CASSFGDTYERYV. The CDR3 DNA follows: TGTGCCAGCAGTTTTGGGGATACCTACGAGCGGTACGTC.